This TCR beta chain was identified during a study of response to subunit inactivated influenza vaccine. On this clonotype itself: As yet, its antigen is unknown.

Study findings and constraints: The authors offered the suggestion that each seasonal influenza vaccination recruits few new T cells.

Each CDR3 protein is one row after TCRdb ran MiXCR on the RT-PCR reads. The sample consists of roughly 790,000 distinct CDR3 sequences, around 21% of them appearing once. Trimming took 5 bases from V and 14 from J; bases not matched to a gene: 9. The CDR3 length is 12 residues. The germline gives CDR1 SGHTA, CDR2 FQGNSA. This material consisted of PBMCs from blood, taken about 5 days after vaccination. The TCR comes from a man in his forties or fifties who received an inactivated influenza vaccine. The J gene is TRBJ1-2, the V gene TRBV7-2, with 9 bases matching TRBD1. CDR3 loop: CASSPAGTGYTF. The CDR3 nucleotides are TGTGCCAGCAGCCCCGCTGGGACAGGGTATACCTTC.